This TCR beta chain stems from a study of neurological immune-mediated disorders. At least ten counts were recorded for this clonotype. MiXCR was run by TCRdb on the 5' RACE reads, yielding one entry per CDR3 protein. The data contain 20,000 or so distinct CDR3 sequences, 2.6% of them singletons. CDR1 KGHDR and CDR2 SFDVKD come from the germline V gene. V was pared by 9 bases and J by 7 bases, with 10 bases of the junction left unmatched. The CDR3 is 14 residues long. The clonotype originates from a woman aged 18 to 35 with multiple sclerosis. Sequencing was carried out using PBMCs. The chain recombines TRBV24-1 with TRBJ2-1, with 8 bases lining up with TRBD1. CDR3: CATGSTGAGNEQFF. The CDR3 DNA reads TGTGCCACCGGCTCGACAGGGGCGGGGAATGAGCAGTTCTTC.